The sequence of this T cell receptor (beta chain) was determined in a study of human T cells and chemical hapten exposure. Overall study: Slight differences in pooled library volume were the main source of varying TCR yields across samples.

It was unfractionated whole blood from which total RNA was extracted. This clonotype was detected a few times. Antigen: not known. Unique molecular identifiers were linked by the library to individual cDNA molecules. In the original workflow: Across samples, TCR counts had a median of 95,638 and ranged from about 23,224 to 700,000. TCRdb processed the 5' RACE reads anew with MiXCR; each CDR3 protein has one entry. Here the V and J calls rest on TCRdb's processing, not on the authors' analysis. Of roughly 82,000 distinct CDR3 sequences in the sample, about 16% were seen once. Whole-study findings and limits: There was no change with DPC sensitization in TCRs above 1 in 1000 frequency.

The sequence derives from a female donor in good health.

The CDR3 DNA follows: TGTGCCAGCAGGGGGGCCGGGATTTCCTTCTACGAGCAGTACTTC. Protein: CASRGAGISFYEQYF. The V gene is TRBV28, the J gene TRBJ2-7; tentative D call: TRBD1 (6 bases). The CDR3 loop spans 15 amino acids. The germline CDR1 and CDR2 sequences are MDHEN and SYDVKM. The V gene lost 6 bases and the J gene lost 3 bases, with 18 bases spanning the gap.